These 10 T cell receptor beta chains were all obtained from the same sample, sequenced in a study of CD8+ T cells in alopecia areata. Alopecia areata patients had lesional scalp punch biopsies and peripheral blood taken from them. Sequencing relied on a cDNA template that was reverse transcribed from extracted RNA. Repertoires were generated with immunoSEQ multiplex PCR, while TCRdb's copy carries only in-frame clones and drops some. The table lists roughly 8,000 clones, 69% of them singletons. This specimen was skin, taken at week 0. The receptors here all came from a human donor with alopecia areata.

The chain recombines TRBV9 with TRBJ1-4, with D unresolved. CDR1 is SGDLS and CDR2 is YYNGEE in the germline V gene. This CDR3 is 14 amino acids long. The V gene lost 4 bases and the J gene lost 7 bases, with 14 bases spanning the gap. The CDR3 DNA sequence: TGTGCCAGCAGCCACGGGATGGAGGGTGAAAAACTGTTTTTT. The encoded protein is CASSHGMEGEKLFF.

This chain links TRBV7-9 with TRBJ2-2; no clear D. V gave up 2 bases and J gave up 7 bases, with 5 bases separating them. CDR1 and CDR2 from the germline V gene are SEHNR and FQNEAQ (reference sequence). The CDR3 loop spans 12 amino acids. The CDR3 spells CASSLMVGELFF. DNA for the CDR3: TGTGCCAGCAGCTTAATGGTCGGGGAGCTGTTTTTT.

This sequence joins TRBV4-3 and TRBJ2-1; 7 positions agree with TRBD1. Germline CDR1 LGHNA, CDR2 YSLEER. V shed 2 bases, J shed 10 bases, and the junction held 5 bases outside the gene matches. The CDR3 has 13 amino acids. CDR3 in amino acids: CASSQPPDREQFF. CDR3 nucleotide sequence: TGCGCCAGCAGCCAACCACCGGACAGGGAGCAGTTCTTC.

This chain uses TRBV5-4 with TRBJ1-4; tentatively, D is TRBD1 (6 bases). CDR1 is SGHNT, CDR2 YYREEE, per germline (reference sequence). Trimming cost V 0 bases and J 16 bases, with 19 bases left between them. This CDR3 region has 14 residues. The CDR3 DNA follows: TGTGCCAGCAGCTTGGACCCCGGGACAACGGCTCGGTTTTTT. It specifies CASSLDPGTTARFF.

This clone appeared a single time. The chain carries TRBV29-1 and TRBJ1-1; D gene ambiguous. Germline values: CDR1 SQVTM, CDR2 ANQGSEA. This CDR3 is 13 amino acids long. V gave up 7 bases and J gave up 1 base, with 13 bases separating them. Here the CDR3 reads CSGTPTPNTEAFF. DNA for the CDR3: TGCAGCGGTACACCGACACCGAACACTGAAGCTTTCTTT. The full variable domain, with the rest looked up from reference TRBV29-1 and TRBJ1-1, is SAVISQKPSRDICQRGTSLTIQCQVDSQVTMMFWYRQQPGQSLTLIATANQGSEATYESGFVIDKFPISRPNLTFSTLTVSNMSPEDSSIYLCSGTPTPNTEAFFGQGTRLTVV.

This clone has a single count. CDR3 nucleotide sequence: TGTGCCAGCAGCGTAGCCGCACAAGGGAGGTTGGCTGAAGCTTTCTTT. This translates into CASSVAAQGRLAEAFF. This chain uses TRBV9 with TRBJ1-1; D uncertain. From germline, CDR1 is SGDLS and CDR2 YYNGEE. Deletions cut 0 bases from V and 6 bases from J, with 18 bases between. The CDR3 is made up of 16 amino acids.

This rearrangement joins TRBV19 to TRBJ2-3; tentatively, D is TRBD1 or TRBD2 (6 bases each). Germline V gene sequence: CDR1 LNHDA, CDR2 SQIVND (reference sequence). V lost 3 bases and J 1 base, leaving 11 bases between the germline ends. The CDR3 loop spans 15 amino acids. This chain's CDR3 is CASSIQRGGTDTQYF. The CDR3 coding sequence is TGTGCCAGTAGTATCCAGAGGGGGGGCACAGATACGCAGTATTTT.

The chain joins TRBV7-9 to TRBJ2-2; 9 nucleotides agree with TRBD1. Germline V gene lookup returns CDR1 SEHNR and CDR2 FQNEAQ (reference sequence). This CDR3 region has 15 residues. V shed 5 bases, J shed 3 bases, and the junction held 4 bases outside the gene matches. CDR3 DNA sequence: TGTGCCAGCAGCCCATGGACAGGGGACACCGGGGAGCTGTTTTTT. Encoded protein: CASSPWTGDTGELFF. Full variable domain (remainder filled in from reference TRBV7-9 and TRBJ2-2): DTGVSQNPRHKITKRGQNVTFRCDPISEHNRLYWYRQTLGQGPEFLTYFQNEAQLEKSRLLSDRFSAERPKGSFSTLEIQRTEQGDSAMYLCASSPWTGDTGELFFGEGSRLTVL.

This rearrangement joins TRBV20-1 to TRBJ1-1; no clear D. The germline V and J ends were trimmed by 5 bases and 1 base, with 5 bases remaining between them. The CDR3 spans 11 residues. In germline, CDR1 is DFQATT, CDR2 SNEGSKA (reference sequence). DNA of the CDR3: TGCAGTGCTTCCACGAACACTGAAGCTTTCTTT. Amino acid sequence: CSASTNTEAFF.

The V and J genes are TRBV27 and TRBJ1-2, with D maybe TRBD1 (6 bases). There are 15 residues in the CDR3. Germline CDR1 MNHEY, CDR2 SMNVEV (reference sequence). V lost 3 bases and J 2 bases, leaving 13 bases between the germline ends. The CDR3 sequence: CASSLGGALNYGYTF. The CDR3 DNA reads as TGTGCCAGCAGTTTGGGGGGGGCTCTCAACTATGGCTACACCTTC.